The 14 T cell receptor beta chains presented below share a single source sample, sequenced in a study of cytomegalovirus exposure and HLA in healthy donors. PCR used 60 Vbeta primers and 13 Jbeta primers. This table comes from immunoSEQ multiplex PCR, and its TCRdb copy is limited to in-frame clones, with some not included. The table has 150,000 to 200,000 clones, over 70% seen once; the top ten hold 2.5% to 3.5%. The material sequenced was PBMCs. These receptors were obtained from a female donor in good health and CMV-seronegative.

The rearrangement links TRBV19 to TRBJ1-2; D possibly corresponds to TRBD1 (5 bases). V lost 3 bases and J 3 bases, leaving 17 bases between the germline ends. CDR3 length: 16 amino acids. The germline V gene has CDR1 LNHDA and CDR2 SQIVND (reference sequence). The CDR3 loop reads CASSILGQGVDYGYTF. The CDR3 DNA follows: TGTGCCAGTAGTATTCTGGGGCAGGGTGTAGACTATGGCTACACCTTC.

This rearrangement joins TRBV20-1 to TRBJ1-1, with 7 bases identical to TRBD1. CDR1 and CDR2 from the germline V gene are DFQATT and SNEGSKA (reference sequence). This CDR3 spans 11 amino acids. As DNA, the CDR3 is TGCAGCAGGGGGTCGCGTACTGAAGCTTTCTTT. Protein product: CSRGSRTEAFF.

This clone has just one count. V usage is TRBV19 and J usage is TRBJ2-2; 11 nucleotides align to TRBD2. The CDR3 spans 15 residues. Germline-derived CDR1 and CDR2 are LNHDA and SQIVND (reference sequence). The V and J ends lost 6 bases and 4 bases, in that order; junction bases with no gene match: 4. CDR3: CASSQLAGVTGELFF. The CDR3, as DNA: TGTGCCAGTAGCCAACTAGCGGGAGTCACCGGGGAGCTGTTTTTT.

V gene TRBV9 combines with J gene TRBJ1-1; no firm D call. Germline V gives CDR1 SGDLS, CDR2 YYNGEE. The CDR3 spans 14 residues. V lost 0 bases to trimming and J lost 4 bases, with 10 bases between them. CDR3 protein: CASSVEDRGTEAFF. The CDR3 region has the DNA TGTGCCAGCAGCGTAGAAGACCGGGGCACTGAAGCTTTCTTT. Together with reference TRBV9 and TRBJ1-1, the CDR3 gives the full variable domain: DSGVTQTPKHLITATGQRVTLRCSPRSGDLSVYWYQQSLDQGLQFLIQYYNGEERAKGNILERFSAQQFPDLHSELNLSSLELGDSALYFCASSVEDRGTEAFFGQGTRLTVV.

The chain is built from TRBV5-1 and TRBJ1-3, with D unclear. V lost 1 base and J lost 4, with 9 bases in between. There are 14 residues in the CDR3. Germline V gives CDR1 SGHRS, CDR2 YFSETQ. The CDR3 DNA sequence: TGCGCCAGCAGCTTGAACAGTAGGGGAAACACCATATATTTT. This translates into CASSLNSRGNTIYF.

The CDR3 here is CASLLGGGLLLYGYTF. The CDR3 DNA reads as TGTGCCAGCCTTCTCGGCGGGGGCCTCCTACTCTATGGCTACACCTTC. The chain combines TRBV2 with TRBJ1-2; perhaps TRBD1 as D (6 bases). V lost 8 bases and J 4 bases, leaving 23 bases between the germline ends. This CDR3 region has 16 residues. Looked up from germline, CDR1 is SNHLY and CDR2 is FYNNEI. Full variable domain (outside the CDR3, taken from reference TRBV2 and TRBJ1-2): EPEVTQTPSHQVTQMGQEVILRCVPISNHLYFYWYRQILGQKVEFLVSFYNNEISEKSEIFDDQFSVERPDGSNFTLKIRSTKLEDSAMYFCASLLGGGLLLYGYTFGSGTRLTVV.

J is TRBJ2-2 and V is TRBV4-1; the D is unclear. This CDR3 has 17 amino acids. The germline V gene has CDR1 MGHRA and CDR2 YSYEKL. Between the trimmed V and J ends, which lost 0 bases and 6 bases, there was a span of 17 bases. CDR3 protein: CASSQDLGQVAAGELFF. The CDR3 DNA sequence: TGCGCCAGCAGCCAAGATCTGGGTCAGGTCGCCGCCGGGGAGCTGTTTTTT.

The chain uses TRBV5-6 and TRBJ2-5; 10 nucleotides agree with TRBD1. J lost 7 bases, V lost 3 bases, and 6 bases had no gene match. Germline assignment: CDR1 SGHDT and CDR2 YYEEEE. CDR3 length: 14 amino acids. CDR3 nucleotide sequence: TGTGCCAGCAGCTCGGTCGGACAGGGGGGGACCCAGTACTTC. It is translated as CASSSVGQGGTQYF.

The chain links TRBV7-2 to TRBJ2-1; TRBD1 aligns across 11 bases. The CDR3 contains 16 residues. V lost 1 base to trimming and J lost 9 bases; unmatched junction nucleotides: 8. Germline CDR1 and CDR2: SGHTA and FQGNSA. The CDR3 DNA sequence: TGTGCCAGCAGCTTAGTGCGGTGGACAGGGGGCCCTGAGCAGTTCTTC. This translates into CASSLVRWTGGPEQFF.

The chain is built from TRBV20-1 and TRBJ1-1, with D possibly being TRBD1 (5 bases). Germline assignment: CDR1 DFQATT and CDR2 SNEGSKA (reference sequence). The ends were cut back, 7 bases at V and 7 bases at J, with 10 bases in the middle. The CDR3 spans 10 residues. The CDR3 reads CSDDSHEAFF. DNA of the CDR3: TGCAGTGACGACAGTCATGAAGCTTTCTTT.

J is TRBJ1-6 and V is TRBV7-2; the match to TRBD1 covers 9 bases. The CDR3 runs 14 residues. Trimming took 5 bases from V and 8 from J; bases not matched to a gene: 4. Germline V gene lookup returns CDR1 SGHTA and CDR2 FQGNSA. DNA for the CDR3: TGTGCCAGCAGCCTGGGACAGGGTTATTCACCCCTCCACTTT. It encodes CASSLGQGYSPLHF. Combining the CDR3 with reference TRBV7-2 and TRBJ1-6 gives the whole variable domain GAGVSQSPSNKVTEKGKDVELRCDPISGHTALYWYRQSLGQGLEFLIYFQGNSAPDKSGLPSDRFSAERTGGSVSTLTIQRTQQEDSAVYLCASSLGQGYSPLHFGNGTRLTVT.

This clone has a handful of counts. The gene calls are TRBV9 and TRBJ2-7; D unclear. V lost 0 bases, J lost 7 bases, and 14 bases lay in between. The CDR3 contains 14 residues. The germline V gene has CDR1 SGDLS and CDR2 YYNGEE. CDR3 sequence reads: CASSVEIGFQEQYF. The DNA of the CDR3 is TGTGCCAGCAGCGTAGAGATCGGGTTCCAGGAGCAGTACTTC.

The genes are TRBV4-1 and TRBJ1-2; TRBD1 agrees at 8 bases. The length of the CDR3 is 15 residues. V shed 5 bases and J 1 base; nucleotides not matched to a gene: 6. Germline V lookup: CDR1 MGHRA, CDR2 YSYEKL. CDR3 in DNA: TGCGCCAGCAGCTGGGGACAGGCGAATAACTATGGCTACACCTTC. This encodes CASSWGQANNYGYTF.

The chain is built from TRBV4-1 and TRBJ2-6, with 8 bases fitting TRBD2. The CDR3 runs 20 residues. CDR1 MGHRA and CDR2 YSYEKL come from the germline V gene. J gave up 0 bases and V 0 bases, and 10 bases lay outside the gene matches. The CDR3 here is CASSQDLGTRASSGANVLTF. CDR3 bases: TGCGCCAGCAGCCAAGATCTAGGGACTAGGGCCAGCTCTGGGGCCAACGTCCTGACTTTC.